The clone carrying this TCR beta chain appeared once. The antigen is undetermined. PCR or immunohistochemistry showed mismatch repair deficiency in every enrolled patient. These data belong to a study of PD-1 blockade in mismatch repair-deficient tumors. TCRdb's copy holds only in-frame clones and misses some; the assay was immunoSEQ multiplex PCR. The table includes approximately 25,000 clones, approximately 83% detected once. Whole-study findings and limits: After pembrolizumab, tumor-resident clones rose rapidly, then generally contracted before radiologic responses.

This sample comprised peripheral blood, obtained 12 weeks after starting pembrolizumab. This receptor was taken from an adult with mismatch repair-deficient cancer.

CDR3: CASSVGTEAFF. Here the CDR3 DNA reads TGTGCCAGCAGCGTCGGGACAGAAGCTTTCTTT. The chain combines TRBV7-8 with TRBJ1-1, with a possible D match to TRBD1 (6 bases). Germline values: CDR1 SGHVS, CDR2 FQNEAQ. V was clipped by 5 bases and J by 8 bases, with 9 bases between them. The CDR3 loop spans 11 amino acids.